The rows below give T cell receptor beta chains drawn from one sample of a study of T cells in Graves' hyperthyroidism and ophthalmopathy. TCRdb ran MiXCR on the multiplex PCR reads and lists one entry per CDR3 protein. Among nearly 250,000 distinct CDR3 sequences listed, around 15% were seen once. Sequencing was performed on blood. These receptors originate from a woman in her late teens or twenties with Graves' ophthalmopathy. Each CDR3 is given with its conserved first and last residue. Fields, in order: CDR3 protein, CDR3 DNA, D gene, V gene, clone size, J gene. A D gene is named only where the DNA matches it firmly. Only some rows state a clone size, as once, few, many or a class for expanded clones.

cdr3_aa: CASSGDRSSYEQYF
cdr3_nt: TGTGCCAGCTCAGGGGACAGGAGCTCCTACGAGCAGTACTTC
d_call: TRBD1
v_call: TRBV18
clone_size: many
j_call: TRBJ2-7

cdr3_aa: CASSLRGGAGTQYF
cdr3_nt: TGTGCCAGCAGTTTACGCGGGGGGGCGGGGACCCAGTACTTC
d_call: TRBD2
v_call: TRBV28
clone_size: many
j_call: TRBJ2-5

cdr3_aa: CASSPGNSVETQYF
cdr3_nt: TGTGCCAGCAGTCCAGGCAACAGTGTGGAGACCCAGTACTTC
d_call: NA
v_call: TRBV9
clone_size: NA
j_call: TRBJ2-5

cdr3_aa: CASSWDGTNEKLFF
cdr3_nt: TGTGCCAGCAGCTGGGACGGAACGAATGAAAAACTGTTTTTT
d_call: NA
v_call: TRBV6-1
clone_size: many
j_call: TRBJ1-4

cdr3_aa: CASSQWTGFTEAFF
cdr3_nt: TGTGCCAGCAGCCAGTGGACAGGTTTCACTGAAGCTTTCTTT
d_call: TRBD1
v_call: TRBV3-1
clone_size: few
j_call: TRBJ1-1

cdr3_aa: CASSQGIQAGTEAFF
cdr3_nt: TGCGCCAGCAGCCAAGGGATCCAAGCCGGCACTGAAGCTTTCTTT
d_call: NA
v_call: TRBV4-3
clone_size: few
j_call: TRBJ1-1

cdr3_aa: CASRDRQETQYF
cdr3_nt: TGCGCCAGCAGGGACAGACAAGAGACCCAGTACTTC
d_call: NA
v_call: TRBV10-2
clone_size: many
j_call: TRBJ2-5

cdr3_aa: CASSQEPVSFNEQFF
cdr3_nt: TGTGCCAGCAGCCAAGAGCCGGTTTCTTTCAATGAGCAGTTCTTC
d_call: NA
v_call: TRBV3-1
clone_size: NA
j_call: TRBJ2-1

cdr3_aa: CAISEKDRGLYGYGYTF
cdr3_nt: TGTGCCATCAGCGAGAAGGACAGGGGGCTGTATGGCTATGGCTACACCTTC
d_call: TRBD1
v_call: TRBV10-3
clone_size: many
j_call: TRBJ1-2

cdr3_aa: CSAALAGGRRETQYF
cdr3_nt: TGCAGTGCGGCTCTAGCGGGAGGGCGCCGAGAGACCCAGTACTTC
d_call: TRBD2
v_call: TRBV20-1
clone_size: many
j_call: TRBJ2-5

cdr3_aa: CASRTPAGGNTEAFF
cdr3_nt: TGTGCCAGCAGAACGCCCGCCGGGGGGAACACTGAAGCTTTCTTT
d_call: NA
v_call: TRBV6-1
clone_size: many
j_call: TRBJ1-1

cdr3_aa: CASAQDRVLNGYTF
cdr3_nt: TGTGCCAGCGCGCAGGACAGGGTCTTAAATGGCTACACCTTC
d_call: TRBD1
v_call: TRBV6-1
clone_size: many
j_call: TRBJ1-2

cdr3_aa: CASSLLKGRFVEQYF
cdr3_nt: TGTGCCAGCAGCTTATTAAAAGGCCGATTTGTCGAGCAGTACTTC
d_call: NA
v_call: TRBV11-2
clone_size: many
j_call: TRBJ2-7

cdr3_aa: CASSPGRVNGYTF
cdr3_nt: TGTGCCAGCAGTCCGGGGAGGGTGAATGGCTACACCTTC
d_call: NA
v_call: TRBV7-2
clone_size: many
j_call: TRBJ1-2

cdr3_aa: CSSPDGVSYEQYF
cdr3_nt: TGCAGTTCCCCGGACGGGGTCTCCTACGAGCAGTACTTC
d_call: NA
v_call: TRBV20-1
clone_size: many
j_call: TRBJ2-7

cdr3_aa: CASSQGYNQPQHF
cdr3_nt: TGTGCCAGCAGTCAGGGGTACAATCAGCCCCAGCATTTT
d_call: NA
v_call: TRBV9
clone_size: many
j_call: TRBJ1-5

cdr3_aa: CASQGLDYNEQFF
cdr3_nt: TGCGCCAGCCAGGGACTTGATTACAATGAGCAGTTCTTC
d_call: NA
v_call: TRBV5-1
clone_size: many
j_call: TRBJ2-1

cdr3_aa: CASSSPGQMNTEAFF
cdr3_nt: TGTGCCAGCAGTTCTCCGGGACAGATGAACACTGAAGCTTTCTTT
d_call: TRBD1
v_call: TRBV6-1
clone_size: many
j_call: TRBJ1-1

cdr3_aa: CASSLVPAGPIQETQYF
cdr3_nt: TGCGCCAGCAGCTTGGTTCCAGCGGGGCCAATCCAAGAGACCCAGTACTTC
d_call: TRBD2
v_call: TRBV13
clone_size: few
j_call: TRBJ2-5

cdr3_aa: CSADRGSIFGEAFF
cdr3_nt: TGCAGTGCCGACCGGGGCTCGATTTTTGGTGAAGCTTTCTTT
d_call: NA
v_call: TRBV20-1
clone_size: many
j_call: TRBJ1-1

cdr3_aa: CASSHGGGVRTRGYTF
cdr3_nt: TGTGCCAGCAGCCACGGTGGGGGGGTAAGAACGCGAGGCTACACCTTC
d_call: NA
v_call: TRBV6-1
clone_size: few
j_call: TRBJ1-2

cdr3_aa: CASSQGTSGGSTDTQYF
cdr3_nt: TGTGCCAGCAGCCAAGGGACTAGCGGGGGGTCCACAGATACGCAGTATTTT
d_call: TRBD2
v_call: TRBV5-1
clone_size: NA
j_call: TRBJ2-3

cdr3_aa: CSASRGQGSNQPQHF
cdr3_nt: TGCAGTGCTAGTAGGGGACAGGGGAGCAATCAGCCCCAGCATTTT
d_call: TRBD1
v_call: TRBV20-1
clone_size: many
j_call: TRBJ1-5

cdr3_aa: CASSDRDYREAFF
cdr3_nt: TGTGCCAGCAGTGATAGGGACTACAGGGAAGCTTTCTTT
d_call: NA
v_call: TRBV2
clone_size: many
j_call: TRBJ1-1

cdr3_aa: CASSNRGRSPLHF
cdr3_nt: TGTGCCAGCAGTAACAGGGGAAGGTCACCCCTCCACTTT
d_call: TRBD1
v_call: TRBV6-1
clone_size: many
j_call: TRBJ1-6

cdr3_aa: CASSYGQETPYEQYF
cdr3_nt: TGTGCCAGCAGTTATGGACAGGAGACGCCCTACGAGCAGTACTTC
d_call: TRBD1
v_call: TRBV28
clone_size: many
j_call: TRBJ2-7

cdr3_aa: CASSPPLVLGRAYEQYF
cdr3_nt: TGTGCCAGCAGTCCTCCCCTCGTCTTGGGACGGGCTTACGAGCAGTACTTC
d_call: NA
v_call: TRBV28
clone_size: many
j_call: TRBJ2-7

cdr3_aa: CASSFDIGNTEAFF
cdr3_nt: TGTGCCAGCAGCTTCGACATCGGGAACACTGAAGCTTTCTTT
d_call: NA
v_call: TRBV7-2
clone_size: few
j_call: TRBJ1-1

cdr3_aa: CASSDHGAASGNLNEQFF
cdr3_nt: TGTGCCAGCAGCGACCACGGCGCGGCTAGCGGGAATCTTAATGAGCAGTTCTTC
d_call: TRBD2
v_call: TRBV6-2/TRBV6-3
clone_size: many
j_call: TRBJ2-1

cdr3_aa: CRSSGGPPNYGYTF
cdr3_nt: TGCCGCTCGAGCGGGGGACCCCCTAACTATGGCTACACCTTC
d_call: NA
v_call: TRBV20-1
clone_size: many
j_call: TRBJ1-2

cdr3_aa: CAISESQREQFF
cdr3_nt: TGTGCCATCAGTGAGTCTCAACGGGAGCAGTTCTTC
d_call: NA
v_call: TRBV10-3
clone_size: NA
j_call: TRBJ2-1

cdr3_aa: CSAREAAEVGNTIYF
cdr3_nt: TGCAGTGCTAGAGAAGCGGCAGAGGTTGGAAACACCATATATTTT
d_call: NA
v_call: TRBV20-1
clone_size: many
j_call: TRBJ1-3

cdr3_aa: CASSGAFGQGVPYEQYF
cdr3_nt: TGTGCCAGCAGTGGAGCTTTTGGACAGGGGGTCCCCTACGAGCAGTACTTC
d_call: TRBD1
v_call: TRBV6-1
clone_size: many
j_call: TRBJ2-7

cdr3_aa: CASSIRRADTEAFF
cdr3_nt: TGTGCCAGTAGTATACGGCGCGCGGACACTGAAGCTTTCTTT
d_call: NA
v_call: TRBV19
clone_size: many
j_call: TRBJ1-1

cdr3_aa: CASSLGVRGSEAFF
cdr3_nt: TGTGCCAGCAGCTTAGGCGTCCGGGGATCTGAAGCTTTCTTT
d_call: NA
v_call: TRBV7-2
clone_size: many
j_call: TRBJ1-1

cdr3_aa: CASSQIGQPQHF
cdr3_nt: TGCGCCAGCAGCCAGATAGGACAGCCCCAGCATTTT
d_call: NA
v_call: TRBV4-1
clone_size: NA
j_call: TRBJ1-5

cdr3_aa: CASSPDIGELFF
cdr3_nt: TGTGCCAGCAGCCCCGACATCGGGGAGCTGTTTTTT
d_call: NA
v_call: TRBV7-9
clone_size: many
j_call: TRBJ2-2

cdr3_aa: CASSLDATQGELFF
cdr3_nt: TGTGCCAGCAGCTTAGATGCCACCCAAGGGGAGCTGTTTTTT
d_call: NA
v_call: TRBV11-2
clone_size: many
j_call: TRBJ2-2

cdr3_aa: CASSGQGRREYF
cdr3_nt: TGTGCCAGCAGCGGACAGGGACGGCGGGAGTACTTC
d_call: TRBD1
v_call: TRBV5-6
clone_size: many
j_call: TRBJ2-5

cdr3_aa: CSATGGTEAFF
cdr3_nt: TGCAGTGCTACAGGGGGCACTGAAGCTTTCTTT
d_call: TRBD1
v_call: TRBV20-1
clone_size: many
j_call: TRBJ1-1

cdr3_aa: CASSFAGPYNEQFF
cdr3_nt: TGTGCCAGCAGTTTTGCGGGGCCCTACAATGAGCAGTTCTTC
d_call: NA
v_call: TRBV12-3/TRBV12-4
clone_size: many
j_call: TRBJ2-1

cdr3_aa: CASSFFMAKGHSGNTIYF
cdr3_nt: TGTGCCAGCAGTTTTTTTATGGCGAAGGGGCACTCTGGAAACACCATATATTTT
d_call: NA
v_call: TRBV28
clone_size: many
j_call: TRBJ1-3

cdr3_aa: CASSPTVGETQYF
cdr3_nt: TGTGCCAGCAGCCCCACGGTAGGGGAGACCCAGTACTTC
d_call: NA
v_call: TRBV3-1
clone_size: many
j_call: TRBJ2-5

cdr3_aa: CASSEGQGSYEQYF
cdr3_nt: TGTGCCAGCAGTGAAGGCCAGGGGAGCTACGAGCAGTACTTC
d_call: NA
v_call: TRBV6-1
clone_size: many
j_call: TRBJ2-7

cdr3_aa: CASSLRGAGEDKNIQYF
cdr3_nt: TGTGCCAGCAGTTTAAGGGGAGCGGGAGAGGACAAAAACATTCAGTACTTC
d_call: TRBD2
v_call: TRBV12-3/TRBV12-4
clone_size: many
j_call: TRBJ2-4

cdr3_aa: CASSFKSGTGFPDTQYF
cdr3_nt: TGTGCCAGCAGCTTTAAATCCGGGACAGGGTTCCCAGATACGCAGTATTTT
d_call: TRBD1
v_call: TRBV7-2
clone_size: NA
j_call: TRBJ2-3